Below, 3 T cell receptor beta chains from the same sample are listed, as sequenced in a study of blood T cells in healthy people across ages. Primed by a sample-barcoded 5' primer and a J-beta primer mix, a second PCR proceeded for 7 to 11 cycles. TCRdb re-derived calls from the 5' RACE reads in MiXCR, one entry per CDR3 protein. Of 1.5 million to 1.8 million distinct CDR3 sequences listed, about 45% were seen once; the top ten hold about 3.8%. Sequenced sample: blood. Receptor source: a woman younger than 30 in good health.

A note on this clonotype: It may be a read error: a sequence one base away is much more abundant. The chain is built from TRBV7-9 and TRBJ2-3; D is unclear. The CDR3 contains 14 residues. Germline assignment: CDR1 SEHNR and CDR2 FQNEAQ (reference sequence). The CDR3 DNA reads as TGTACCAGCAGCTTATCAACAGTCACAGATACGCAGTATTTT. Its protein is CTSSLSTVTDTQYF.

There are a few counts of this clonotype. The rearrangement joins TRBV12-3 or TRBV12-4 to TRBJ2-1; TRBD1 agrees at 7 bases. The CDR3 covers 15 residues. The ends lost 6 bases at V and 3 bases at J; junction bases unmatched: 8. The chain's CDR3 is CASSQTGSFYNEQFF. In DNA form, the CDR3 reads TGTGCCAGCAGCCAGACAGGGTCTTTCTACAATGAGCAGTTCTTC.

V gene TRBV7-2 combines with J gene TRBJ2-2; TRBD2 is a possible D gene (6 bases). Germline lookup yields CDR1 SGHTA and CDR2 FQGNSA. The CDR3 has 15 residues. Trimming stripped 4 bases from V and 1 base from J, with 10 bases between. Here the CDR3 DNA reads TGTGCCAGCAGCTCAACTAGCCTGAACACCGGGGAGCTGTTTTTT. Translation gives CASSSTSLNTGELFF.